A single sample gave rise to the 24 T cell receptor beta chains below, sequenced in a study of cytomegalovirus exposure and HLA in healthy donors. Vbeta (60) and Jbeta (13) primers were used in the PCR. Generated by immunoSEQ multiplex PCR, the TCRdb table keeps only in-frame clones and is missing some. The table records under 100,000 clones, about 86% of them present only once. The sample consisted of PBMCs. The source is a woman in her sixties or seventies in good health and CMV-seropositive.

This rearrangement joins TRBV28 to TRBJ1-4; no definite D call. Trimming pared 1 base from V and 8 bases from J, leaving 14 bases between. This CDR3 contains 15 residues. Germline CDR1 and CDR2: MDHEN and SYDVKM. In DNA, the CDR3 is TGTGCCAGCAGTTTATCCACTAGTGGCGGAGAAAAACTGTTTTTT. This codes for CASSLSTSGGEKLFF. Full variable domain (remainder filled in from reference TRBV28 and TRBJ1-4): DVKVTQSSRYLVKRTGEKVFLECVQDMDHENMFWYRQDPGLGLRLIYFSYDVKMKEKGDIPEGYSVSREKKERFSLILESASTNQTSMYLCASSLSTSGGEKLFFGSGTQLSVL.

The chain combines TRBV28 with TRBJ2-5; a possible D gene is TRBD2 (7 bases). The ends were cut back, 7 bases at V and 5 bases at J, with 20 bases in the middle. Per germline, CDR1 MDHEN and CDR2 SYDVKM. This CDR3 comprises 15 residues. DNA of the CDR3: TGTGCCAGCAAGCTTCCGGGGGGCGGTGGGGAGACCCAGTACTTC. It yields the protein CASKLPGGGGETQYF.

The V and J genes are TRBV5-6 and TRBJ2-5; D perhaps matches TRBD2 (6 bases). The J call may be incorrect, as the DNA end agrees better with TRBJ2-7. The CDR3 has 15 residues. In germline, CDR1 is SGHDT, CDR2 YYEEEE. The CDR3 DNA reads as TGTGCCAGCAGCTTGTCGGGGGTCCCTCCCTACGAGCAGTACTTC. Translated: CASSLSGVPPYEQYF.

The count of this clone is one. The chain couples TRBV5-4 to TRBJ2-3, with 8 bases lining up with TRBD2. The CDR3 spans 15 residues. V lost 1 base and J lost 0; bases outside the gene matches: 1. Germline CDR1 SGHNT, CDR2 YYREEE (reference sequence). The CDR3 coding sequence is TGTGCCAGCAGCTTGACTAGCGGAAGCACAGATACGCAGTATTTT. It yields the protein CASSLTSGSTDTQYF.

The chain combines TRBV4-3 with TRBJ2-3; 7 positions match TRBD2. The length of the CDR3 is 16 residues. Germline V gene data show CDR1 as LGHNA and CDR2 as YSLEER. Trimming removed 0 bases from V and 1 base from J; junction bases left unmatched: 4. In nucleotides, the CDR3 is TGCGCCAGCAGCCAAGATTTCGCGGGGGGCACAGATACGCAGTATTTT. It specifies CASSQDFAGGTDTQYF.

The rearrangement uses TRBV5-4 and TRBJ2-3, with 14 bases matching TRBD2. V was pared by 5 bases and J by 5 bases, with 7 bases of the junction left unmatched. Germline V gene sequence: CDR1 SGHNT, CDR2 YYREEE (reference sequence). The CDR3 length is 16 residues. CDR3 amino acids: CASSPGTSGSLDTQYF. In DNA form, the CDR3 reads TGTGCCAGCAGTCCCGGGACTAGCGGGAGCTTAGATACGCAGTATTTT.

This chain links TRBV7-2 with TRBJ2-1; TRBD2 agrees at 10 bases. Germline CDR1 and CDR2: SGHTA and FQGNSA. The V gene end was trimmed by 3 bases and the J gene end by 8 bases; junction bases not matched to a gene: 4. The CDR3 has 14 amino acids. Here the CDR3 DNA reads TGTGCCAGCAGCTTGGGACTAGCGTTCGATGAGCAGTTCTTC. Its protein is CASSLGLAFDEQFF.

V and J are TRBV28 and TRBJ1-3; unclear D gene. The CDR3 loop spans 15 amino acids. CDR1 and CDR2 (germline): MDHEN, SYDVKM. V was shortened by 3 bases and J by 0 bases, with 9 bases between the two germline ends. The CDR3 loop reads CASSFLSTSGNTIYF. The CDR3 coding sequence is TGTGCCAGCAGTTTTCTGAGCACCTCTGGAAACACCATATATTTT.

This clone has more than one count but fewer than ten. V is TRBV5-1 and J is TRBJ2-3; TRBD2 matches at 8 bases. V lost 4 bases, J lost 2 bases, and 6 bases stayed unmatched. CDR1 is SGHRS, CDR2 YFSETQ, per germline. The CDR3 sequence is 15 residues long. The CDR3 region is CASSGGGSLTDTQYF. CDR3 DNA sequence: TGCGCCAGCAGCGGCGGGGGGTCCCTCACAGATACGCAGTATTTT.

For this clone: One end of the junction does not line up with germline, which may come from a read error. The chain uses TRBV7-7 and TRBJ2-5; no reliable D call. The CDR3 is made up of 13 amino acids. Germline CDR1 and CDR2: SSHAT and FNYEAQ (reference sequence). The CDR3 sequence: CASSLDAGETQYF. The CDR3 DNA reads as TGTGCTAGCAGCTTAGACGCAGGAGAGACCCAGTACTTC.

There are a few counts of this clone. This chain links TRBV9 with TRBJ2-2, with D possibly TRBD2 on 6 matching bases. This CDR3 has 15 residues. Germline CDR1 reads SGDLS; CDR2 reads YYNGEE. Trimming stripped 2 bases from V and 4 bases from J, with 12 bases between. The CDR3 bases are TGTGCCAGCAGCGTGGGTGGGGGAGGCACCGGGGAGCTGTTTTTT. Encoded protein: CASSVGGGGTGELFF.

The CDR3 nucleotides read TGCGCCAGCAGCTTAACTGCGGGAGAGTACAATGAGCAGTTCTTC. Translated: CASSLTAGEYNEQFF. The genes are TRBV5-1 and TRBJ2-1; TRBD2 aligns across 7 bases. The CDR3 sequence is 15 residues long. The trim removed 2 bases at V and 4 bases at J, leaving 6 bases unmatched. The V gene's germline CDR1 is SGHRS and CDR2 YFSETQ.

The chain is built from TRBV29-1 and TRBJ2-5, with 10 bases matching TRBD2. The germline CDR1 and CDR2 sequences are SQVTM and ANQGSEA. The CDR3 totals 15 residues. The V segment lost 0 bases and the J segment 9 bases; nucleotides outside the gene matches: 10. CDR3: CSVEENRLAGAAQYF. The CDR3 region has the DNA TGCAGCGTTGAAGAGAATAGGCTAGCGGGAGCGGCCCAGTACTTC.

The V call is TRBV15, the J call TRBJ1-6, with TRBD1 matching over 8 bases. Trimming removed 7 bases from V and 8 bases from J; junction bases left unmatched: 4. CDR1 and CDR2 from the germline V gene are LNHNV and YYDKDF (reference sequence). The CDR3 runs 13 residues. The CDR3 DNA is TGTGCCACCACCGCGACAGGGGATTCACCCCTCCACTTT. Translation: CATTATGDSPLHF.

The chain recombines TRBV14 with TRBJ1-6; no clear D gene. CDR1 and CDR2 (germline): SGHDN, FVKESK. Trimming stripped 2 bases from V and 3 bases from J, with 20 bases between. CDR3 length: 19 amino acids. The DNA for the CDR3 is TGTGCCAGCAGCCAATTCGGAAGTCGACAAGACCACTATAATTCACCCCTCCACTTT. It specifies CASSQFGSRQDHYNSPLHF. The complete variable domain, with remaining parts taken from reference TRBV14 and TRBJ1-6, reads EAGVTQFPSHSVIEKGQTVTLRCDPISGHDNLYWYRRVMGKEIKFLLHFVKESKQDESGMPNNRFLAERTGGTYSTLKVQPAELEDSGVYFCASSQFGSRQDHYNSPLHFGNGTRLTVT.

The rearrangement links TRBV15 to TRBJ1-4; possibly TRBD1 for D (6 bases). V was shortened by 0 bases and J by 6 bases, with 11 bases between the two germline ends. The CDR3 runs to 15 residues. In germline, CDR1 is LNHNV, CDR2 YYDKDF (reference sequence). CDR3 sequence: CATSRDPGVHEKLFF. Written as DNA, the CDR3 is TGTGCCACCAGCAGAGACCCAGGGGTTCATGAAAAACTGTTTTTT.

The genes are TRBV28 and TRBJ2-2, with a possible D match to TRBD1 (5 bases). Trimming took off 3 bases at V and 2 bases at J, with 10 bases between the two ends. Germline lookup yields CDR1 MDHEN and CDR2 SYDVKM. CDR3 size: 15 residues. The CDR3 nucleotides read TGTGCCAGCAGTTTTAGGGGTTTCAACACCGGGGAGCTGTTTTTT. It codes for CASSFRGFNTGELFF.

The J gene is TRBJ2-4, the V gene TRBV7-9; 11 bases fit TRBD1. The V gene's germline CDR1 is SEHNR and CDR2 FQNEAQ (reference sequence). V trimming: 5 bases; J trimming: 4 bases; junction bases outside the gene matches: 4. The CDR3 spans 15 residues. The CDR3 bases are TGTGCCAGCAGCCACGGGACAGGGGGTAAAAACATTCAGTACTTC. Protein: CASSHGTGGKNIQYF.

The count of this clone is one. This chain connects TRBV28 to TRBJ1-4; D uncertain. The CDR3 is 12 residues long. Germline V gives CDR1 MDHEN, CDR2 SYDVKM. The V gene lost 8 bases and the J gene lost 3 bases, with 7 bases spanning the gap. The CDR3 DNA sequence: TGTGCCAGCGCCGACTCTAATGAAAAACTGTTTTTT. Protein sequence: CASADSNEKLFF.

The V gene is TRBV7-2, the J gene TRBJ2-1; TRBD2 matches 9 bases. Germline V gene data show CDR1 as SGHTA and CDR2 as FQGNSA. The V gene end was trimmed by 4 bases and the J gene end by 10 bases; junction bases not matched to a gene: 2. The CDR3 spans 12 residues. CDR3 nucleotides: TGTGCCAGCAGCTCGACTAGCGGAGAGCAGTTCTTC. Translated, it gives CASSSTSGEQFF.

The chain joins TRBV30 to TRBJ1-2; tentative D call: TRBD1 (5 bases). This CDR3 has 18 amino acids. V gave up 4 bases and J gave up 3 bases, with 27 bases separating them. Per the germline V gene, CDR1 is GTSNPN and CDR2 is SVGIG (reference sequence). The CDR3 region is CAWTAGAGGGRKDYGYTF. CDR3 nucleotide sequence: TGTGCCTGGACCGCTGGGGCCGGGGGGGGACGAAAGGACTATGGCTACACCTTC.

The V and J genes are TRBV11-3 and TRBJ2-2; TRBD2 might be the D (6 bases). V was pared by 4 bases and J by 7 bases, with 16 bases between. This CDR3 spans 15 amino acids. Germline V gene lookup returns CDR1 SGHNT and CDR2 YENEEA. The CDR3 region is CASSWEAGAVGELFF. In DNA, the CDR3 is TGTGCCAGCAGCTGGGAGGCCGGAGCGGTCGGGGAGCTGTTTTTT.

The CDR3 DNA reads TGTGCCAGCAGCTTGGATCAGGCGGGGGGAGGCTACACCTTC. Protein sequence: CASSLDQAGGGYTF. V usage is TRBV5-6 and J usage is TRBJ1-2, with D perhaps matching TRBD1 (5 bases). The CDR3 has 14 residues. V was cut by 0 bases and J by 8 bases, with 14 bases left in between. Germline lookup yields CDR1 SGHDT and CDR2 YYEEEE.

The V gene is TRBV19, the J gene TRBJ2-7; 13 bases fit TRBD2. Germline lookup yields CDR1 LNHDA and CDR2 SQIVND (reference sequence). V dropped 8 bases and J dropped 4; count of bases not matched to a gene: 8. The CDR3 has 15 amino acids. The CDR3: CASWGGTSGTYEQYF. The DNA of the CDR3 is TGTGCCAGTTGGGGCGGGACTAGCGGGACTTACGAGCAGTACTTC.